Sequencing of this TCR beta chain was carried out in a study of blood T cell repertoires in COVID-19. Study summary: The origin of the acute and convalescent COVID-19 samples was the United States, Italy and Spain. Nucleic acid was either cDNA or gDNA, and it came from T cells, B-cell-depleted T cells, or PBMCs.

The junction had 5 bases not matched to a gene; V was cut back by 5 bases and J by 9 bases. The CDR3 length is 13 residues. The germline gives CDR1 SGHTA, CDR2 FQGTGA. Original analysis: Amplifying reference gene primers gave estimates of nucleated cell counts. Assay: immunoSEQ multiplex PCR; the TCRdb copy retains only in-frame clones and omits some. The V and J calls and clone size were taken over from that table, and D and trimming were inferred from the DNA. Of approximately 300,000 clones in the sample, about 83% were seen once. This receptor was obtained from a woman between 45 and 60 years old with acute or convalescent COVID-19. The sample was peripheral blood. The V gene is TRBV7-3, the J gene TRBJ1-5, with TRBD1 identical over 9 bases. This CDR3 is CASSVGQGRPQHF. For the CDR3, the DNA is TGTGCCAGCAGCGTGGGACAGGGAAGGCCCCAGCATTTT. Complete variable domain (other parts from reference TRBV7-3 and TRBJ1-5): GAGVSQTPSNKVTEKGKYVELRCDPISGHTALYWYRQSLGQGPEFLIYFQGTGAADDSGLPNDRFFAVRPEGSVSTLKIQRTERGDSAVYLCASSVGQGRPQHFGDGTRLSIL.